The 19 T cell receptor beta chains in this list originate from one sample, sequenced in a study of blood T cell repertoires in COVID-19. Sequenced by immunoSEQ multiplex PCR; TCRdb stores in-frame clones only, minus some. The repertoire holds about 300,000 clones, with 65% to 90% as singletons. Sequences were obtained from PBMCs or T cells enriched from blood (not recorded which). Receptors were obtained from a man aged 25 to 45 who had recovered from COVID-19.

This chain connects TRBV12-5 to TRBJ1-1; D is undetermined. The CDR3 runs to 13 residues. The V end lost 5 bases, the J end lost 2 bases, and 9 bases lay between the germline ends. Germline loops: CDR1 LGHNT, CDR2 FRNRAP. The CDR3 reads CASGPQHNTEAFF. For the CDR3, the DNA is TGTGCTAGTGGTCCCCAACATAACACTGAAGCTTTCTTT.

This rearrangement joins TRBV27 to TRBJ2-1; 7 nucleotides agree with TRBD2. The CDR3 is 17 amino acids. CDR1 is MNHEY and CDR2 is SMNVEV in the germline V gene (reference sequence). The junction had 12 bases not matched to a gene; V was cut back by 2 bases and J by 5 bases. CDR3 sequence: CASSLIGLAGAHNEQFF. The CDR3 nucleotides read TGTGCCAGCAGTTTAATCGGCCTGGCGGGAGCCCACAATGAGCAGTTCTTC.

The V call is TRBV30, the J call TRBJ1-2; 8 bases line up with TRBD1. Per the germline V gene, CDR1 is GTSNPN and CDR2 is SVGIG (reference sequence). J was trimmed by 4 bases and V by 5 bases; bases with no gene match: 3. The CDR3 has 12 amino acids. DNA of the CDR3: TGTGCCTGGGGACAGGGAAGCTATGGCTACACCTTC. Amino acids: CAWGQGSYGYTF. Full variable domain (missing parts from reference TRBV30 and TRBJ1-2): SQTIHQWPATLVQPVGSPLSLECTVEGTSNPNLYWYRQAAGRGLQLLFYSVGIGQISSEVPQNLSASRPQDRQFILSSKKLLLSDSGFYLCAWGQGSYGYTFGSGTRLTVV.

On this clone itself: Other DNA sequences in the same sample also yield this CDR3. The V call is TRBV5-1, the J call TRBJ2-2, with 7 bases fitting TRBD1. Trimming took 4 bases from V and 2 from J; bases not matched to a gene: 5. The CDR3 length is 15 residues. Germline CDR1 reads SGHRS; CDR2 reads YFSETQ. The CDR3 is CASSPDRVNTGELFF. The CDR3 DNA reads TGCGCCAGCAGCCCAGACAGGGTTAACACCGGGGAGCTGTTTTTT.

The V call is TRBV2, the J call TRBJ2-2; tentative D call: TRBD1 (5 bases). Germline V CDR1 and CDR2: SNHLY, FYNNEI. The germline V and J ends were trimmed by 6 bases and 2 bases, with 10 bases remaining between them. This CDR3 is 14 amino acids long. The chain's CDR3 is CASSFDRNTGELFF. CDR3 nucleotides: TGTGCCAGCAGCTTTGACAGAAACACCGGGGAGCTGTTTTTT.

The chain uses TRBV30 and TRBJ2-2, with no clear D. This CDR3 has 14 amino acids. Germline V gene lookup returns CDR1 GTSNPN and CDR2 SVGIG (reference sequence). V lost 3 bases and J lost 0, with 8 bases in between. CDR3 in DNA: TGTGCCTGGAGAGCCAGGACGAACACCGGGGAGCTGTTTTTT. Translation: CAWRARTNTGELFF.

The V gene is TRBV10-1, the J gene TRBJ2-5; 9 bases align to TRBD1. This CDR3 has 15 residues. After removal of 2 bases from V and 5 bases from J, the junction contained 6 bases not matched to a gene. Germline V gene lookup returns CDR1 WNHNN and CDR2 SYGVQD (reference sequence). This CDR3 is CASSEPTGGVETQYF. The CDR3 DNA reads as TGCGCCAGCAGTGAGCCGACAGGGGGTGTGGAGACCCAGTACTTC.

This clone came up once. Other DNA sequences in this specimen translate into the identical CDR3. The J gene is TRBJ2-7, the V gene TRBV6-5; 8 nucleotides line up with TRBD1. Germline V gives CDR1 MNHEY, CDR2 SVGAGI. The CDR3 contains 13 residues. J was trimmed by 1 base and V by 6 bases; bases with no gene match: 2. CDR3 in DNA: TGTGCCAGCAGGGGGACAGGATCCTACGAGCAGTACTTC. This encodes CASRGTGSYEQYF.

V gene TRBV5-6 combines with J gene TRBJ2-5, with D possibly matching TRBD2 (5 bases). The CDR3 loop spans 16 amino acids. The V end was cut by 1 base, the J end by 2 bases, with 15 bases between. CDR1 and CDR2 from the germline V gene are SGHDT and YYEEEE. The CDR3 nucleotides are TGTGCCAGCAGCTTGAGAGGGTCAAGGGCACAAGAGACCCAGTACTTC. This sequence encodes CASSLRGSRAQETQYF.

This clone appeared a single time. This CDR3 reads CASSFPAGSPYEQYF. The CDR3 bases are TGTGCCAGCAGTTTCCCGGCAGGGTCCCCCTACGAGCAGTACTTC. The genes are TRBV28 and TRBJ2-7, with D tentatively TRBD1 (5 bases). The CDR3 length is 15 residues. Germline V CDR1 and CDR2: MDHEN, SYDVKM. V was clipped by 3 bases and J by 2 bases, with 14 bases between them.

The CDR3 region is CASSLPAGADTQYF. As DNA, the CDR3 is TGTGCCAGCAGCTTGCCAGCGGGGGCAGATACGCAGTATTTT. The chain links TRBV5-5 to TRBJ2-3; TRBD2 matches 8 bases. The junction had 2 bases not matched to a gene; V was cut back by 1 base and J by 4 bases. There are 14 residues in the CDR3. The germline CDR1 and CDR2 sequences are SGHKS and YYEKEE (reference sequence).

The gene calls are TRBV7-9 and TRBJ2-1; 7 bases map to TRBD2. The V gene's germline CDR1 is SEHNR and CDR2 FQNEAQ (reference sequence). The J segment lost 2 bases and the V segment lost 2 bases, leaving 6 bases of the junction unmatched. The length of the CDR3 is 16 residues. For the CDR3, the DNA is TGTGCCAGCAGCTTACCCAGGGAGGGCCCCTACAATGAGCAGTTCTTC. Translating gives CASSLPREGPYNEQFF. The complete variable domain, with remaining parts taken from reference TRBV7-9 and TRBJ2-1, reads DTGVSQNPRHKITKRGQNVTFRCDPISEHNRLYWYRQTLGQGPEFLTYFQNEAQLEKSRLLSDRFSAERPKGSFSTLEIQRTEQGDSAMYLCASSLPREGPYNEQFFGPGTRLTVL.

DNA of the CDR3: TGCGCCAGCACCCCGGGACAGGGGCTTGAAGCTTTCTTT. Protein sequence: CASTPGQGLEAFF. This chain connects TRBV5-1 to TRBJ1-1, with 10 bases fitting TRBD1. Germline CDR1 SGHRS, CDR2 YFSETQ. The CDR3 is 13 residues long. Germline trimming cut 6 bases from V and 7 bases from J; bases unmatched to any gene: 6.

The chain employs TRBV29-1 and TRBJ1-1; D is ambiguous. Deletions cut 6 bases from V and 0 bases from J, with 8 bases between. This CDR3 contains 12 residues. Germline V gene lookup returns CDR1 SQVTM and CDR2 ANQGSEA. This chain's CDR3 is CSVEIVNTEAFF. The CDR3 DNA is TGCAGCGTGGAAATAGTGAACACTGAAGCTTTCTTT. The full variable domain, with the rest looked up from reference TRBV29-1 and TRBJ1-1, is SAVISQKPSRDICQRGTSLTIQCQVDSQVTMMFWYRQQPGQSLTLIATANQGSEATYESGFVIDKFPISRPNLTFSTLTVSNMSPEDSSIYLCSVEIVNTEAFFGQGTRLTVV.

The chain joins TRBV5-4 to TRBJ1-2, with 7 bases identical to TRBD1. The V segment lost 3 bases and the J segment 3 bases; nucleotides outside the gene matches: 5. Germline V gene lookup returns CDR1 SGHNT and CDR2 YYREEE (reference sequence). The length of the CDR3 is 14 residues. The CDR3 region is CASSSGGQDYGYTF. The CDR3 DNA reads TGTGCCAGCAGCTCAGGGGGTCAGGACTATGGCTACACCTTC.

The chain carries TRBV19 and TRBJ2-2, with a tentative D call TRBD1 (8 bases). The V end was cut by 1 base, the J end by 4 bases, with 16 bases between. The V gene's germline CDR1 is LNHDA and CDR2 SQIVND (reference sequence). CDR3 length: 17 residues. The CDR3 DNA reads as TGTGCCAGTAGTATAGGGAGTACAGGGGGGGTCACCGGGGAGCTGTTTTTT. Residues: CASSIGSTGGVTGELFF.

The DNA of the CDR3 is TGTGCCAGCAGCTCCCGACAGGGACCAGTCTATGGCTACACCTTC. Its translation: CASSSRQGPVYGYTF. This sequence joins TRBV7-8 and TRBJ1-2, with 7 bases aligning to TRBD1. The CDR3 is 15 residues long. Germline values: CDR1 SGHVS, CDR2 FQNEAQ. V lost 4 bases and J lost 4; bases outside the gene matches: 9.

This rearrangement joins TRBV11-2 to TRBJ2-7; 9 nucleotides agree with TRBD1. Germline CDR1 is SGHAT and CDR2 is FQNNGV. The V segment lost 4 bases and the J segment 2 bases; nucleotides outside the gene matches: 6. CDR3 size: 15 residues. The CDR3 loop reads CASSSGTGRTYEQYF. The CDR3 DNA reads as TGTGCCAGCAGCTCCGGGACAGGGAGGACCTACGAGCAGTACTTC.

The table lists this clone with a count of one. The J gene is TRBJ1-2, the V gene TRBV15; 7 bases map to TRBD1. Germline V gene sequence: CDR1 LNHNV, CDR2 YYDKDF (reference sequence). Losses at the gene ends were 3 bases for V and 7 bases for J; bases not matched to a gene: 8. CDR3 length: 14 residues. CDR3 sequence reads: CATSSPGTVTGYTF. Here the CDR3 DNA reads TGTGCCACCAGCAGCCCCGGGACAGTTACTGGCTACACCTTC.